This T cell receptor (beta chain) stems from a study of T-cell memory formation after mild COVID-19. TCRdb recomputed calls from the 5' RACE reads with MiXCR, one row per CDR3 protein. The sample records around 200,000 distinct CDR3 sequences, about a fifth being singletons. Germline-derived CDR1 and CDR2 are SNHLY and FYNNEI. V shed 3 bases, J shed 1 base, and the junction held 5 bases outside the gene matches. This CDR3 contains 15 residues. This clonotype was seen only a few times. Sample: PBMCs or a T cell subset sorted from them (not recorded which). The TCR comes from an adult woman who had mild COVID-19 (a few samples of this study predate the infection). Cell type and time point are not known. The chain recombines TRBV2 with TRBJ2-5; TRBD2 matches at 7 bases. This CDR3 is CASSESTSRQETQYF. The DNA of the CDR3 is TGTGCCAGCAGTGAGTCGACTAGCCGCCAAGAGACCCAGTACTTC.